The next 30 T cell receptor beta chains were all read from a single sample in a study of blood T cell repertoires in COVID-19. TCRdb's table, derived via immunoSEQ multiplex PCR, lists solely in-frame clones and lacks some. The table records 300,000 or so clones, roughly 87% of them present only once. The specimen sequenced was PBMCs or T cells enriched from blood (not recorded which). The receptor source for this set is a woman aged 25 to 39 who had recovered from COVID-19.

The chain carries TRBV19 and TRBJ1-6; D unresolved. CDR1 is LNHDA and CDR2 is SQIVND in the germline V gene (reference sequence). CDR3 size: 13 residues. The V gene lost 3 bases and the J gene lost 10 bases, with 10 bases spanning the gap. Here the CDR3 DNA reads TGTGCCAGTAGTATGGACCCGGGATCACCCCTCCACTTT. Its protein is CASSMDPGSPLHF.

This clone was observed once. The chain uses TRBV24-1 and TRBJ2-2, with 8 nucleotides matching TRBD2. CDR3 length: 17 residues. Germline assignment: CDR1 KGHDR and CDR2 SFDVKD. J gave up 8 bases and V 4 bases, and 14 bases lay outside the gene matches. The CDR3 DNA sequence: TGTGCCACCAGTGAACCCGGGGGGGGCGTAGGACAAGGGGAGCTGTTTTTT. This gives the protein CATSEPGGGVGQGELFF.

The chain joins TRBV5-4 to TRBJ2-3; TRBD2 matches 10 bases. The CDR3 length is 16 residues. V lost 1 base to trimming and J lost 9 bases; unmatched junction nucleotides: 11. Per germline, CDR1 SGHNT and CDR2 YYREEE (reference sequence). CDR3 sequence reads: CASSLLTSGVLGTQYF. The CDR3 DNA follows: TGTGCCAGCAGCTTGTTAACTAGCGGGGTCCTAGGAACGCAGTATTTT.

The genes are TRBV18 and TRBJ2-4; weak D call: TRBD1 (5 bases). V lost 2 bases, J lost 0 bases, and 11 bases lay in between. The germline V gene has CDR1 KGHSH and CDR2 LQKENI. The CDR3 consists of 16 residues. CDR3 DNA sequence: TGTGCCAGCTCACCAAACCAGGGTCTAGCCAAAAACATTCAGTACTTC. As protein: CASSPNQGLAKNIQYF.

The CDR3 sequence: CASSPLGGVSTDTQYF. In nucleotides, the CDR3 is TGTGCCAGCAGCCCACTTGGGGGGGTAAGCACAGATACGCAGTATTTT. The chain uses TRBV9 and TRBJ2-3; 7 bases align to TRBD2. The CDR3 sequence is 16 residues long. The junction had 8 bases not matched to a gene; V was cut back by 4 bases and J by 0 bases. Looked up from germline, CDR1 is SGDLS and CDR2 is YYNGEE.

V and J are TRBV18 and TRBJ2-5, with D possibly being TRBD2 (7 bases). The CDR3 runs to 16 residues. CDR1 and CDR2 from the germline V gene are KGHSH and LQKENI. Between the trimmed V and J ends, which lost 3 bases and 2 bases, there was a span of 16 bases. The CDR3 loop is CASSPLGGGLQETQYF. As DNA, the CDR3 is TGTGCCAGCTCACCCCTTGGGGGGGGCCTACAAGAGACCCAGTACTTC.

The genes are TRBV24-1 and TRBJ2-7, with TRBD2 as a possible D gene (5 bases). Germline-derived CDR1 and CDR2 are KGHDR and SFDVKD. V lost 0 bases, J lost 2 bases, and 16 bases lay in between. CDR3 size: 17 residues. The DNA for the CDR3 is TGTGCCACCAGTGATTTGGTTTCGATCGGGATCCCCTACGAGCAGTACTTC. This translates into CATSDLVSIGIPYEQYF.

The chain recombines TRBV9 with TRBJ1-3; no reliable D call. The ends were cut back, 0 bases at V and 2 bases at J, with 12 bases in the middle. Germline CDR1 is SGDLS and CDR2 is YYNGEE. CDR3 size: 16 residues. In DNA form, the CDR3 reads TGTGCCAGCAGCGTAGCAGGAGGGCAAGCTGGAAACACCATATATTTT. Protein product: CASSVAGGQAGNTIYF. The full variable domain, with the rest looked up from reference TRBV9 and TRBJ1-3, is DSGVTQTPKHLITATGQRVTLRCSPRSGDLSVYWYQQSLDQGLQFLIQYYNGEERAKGNILERFSAQQFPDLHSELNLSSLELGDSALYFCASSVAGGQAGNTIYFGEGSWLTVV.

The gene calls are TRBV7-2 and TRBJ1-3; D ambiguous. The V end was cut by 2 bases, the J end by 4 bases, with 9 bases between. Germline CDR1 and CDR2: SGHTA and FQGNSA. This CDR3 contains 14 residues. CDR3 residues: CASSLQVGGNTIYF. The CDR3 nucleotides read TGTGCCAGCAGCTTACAGGTTGGGGGAAACACCATATATTTT.

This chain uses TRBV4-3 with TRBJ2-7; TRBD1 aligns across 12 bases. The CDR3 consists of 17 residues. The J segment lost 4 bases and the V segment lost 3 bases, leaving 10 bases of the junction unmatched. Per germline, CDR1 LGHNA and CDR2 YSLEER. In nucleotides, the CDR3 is TGCGCCAGCAGCCAGGGGACAGGGGGCGCCTCGGGATACGAGCAGTACTTC. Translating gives CASSQGTGGASGYEQYF.

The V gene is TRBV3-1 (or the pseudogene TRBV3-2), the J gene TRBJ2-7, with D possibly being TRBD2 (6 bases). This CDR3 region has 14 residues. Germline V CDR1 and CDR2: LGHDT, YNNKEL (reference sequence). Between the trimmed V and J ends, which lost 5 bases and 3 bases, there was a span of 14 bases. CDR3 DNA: TGTGCCAGCAGCTCGCTGGGGGGTGACTACGAGCAGTACTTC. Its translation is CASSSLGGDYEQYF.

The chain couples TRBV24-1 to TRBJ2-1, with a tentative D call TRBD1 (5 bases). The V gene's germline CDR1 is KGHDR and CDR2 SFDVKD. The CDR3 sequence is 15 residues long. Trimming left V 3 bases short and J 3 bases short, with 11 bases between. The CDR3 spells CATSDAREFYNEQFF. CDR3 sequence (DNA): TGTGCCACCAGTGATGCCAGGGAATTCTACAATGAGCAGTTCTTC.

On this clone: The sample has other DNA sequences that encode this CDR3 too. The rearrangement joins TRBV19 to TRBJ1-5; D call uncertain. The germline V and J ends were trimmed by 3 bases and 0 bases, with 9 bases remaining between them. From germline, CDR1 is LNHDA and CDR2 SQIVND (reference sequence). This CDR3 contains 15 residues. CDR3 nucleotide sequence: TGTGCCAGTAGTATCTCACAGAATAGCAATCAGCCCCAGCATTTT. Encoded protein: CASSISQNSNQPQHF.

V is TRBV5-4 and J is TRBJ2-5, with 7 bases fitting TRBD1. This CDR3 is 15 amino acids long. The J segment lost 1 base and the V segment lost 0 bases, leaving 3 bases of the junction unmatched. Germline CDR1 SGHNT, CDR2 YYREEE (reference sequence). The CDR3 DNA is TGTGCCAGCAGCTTGGAACAGGGGCCCCAAGAGACCCAGTACTTC. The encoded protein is CASSLEQGPQETQYF.

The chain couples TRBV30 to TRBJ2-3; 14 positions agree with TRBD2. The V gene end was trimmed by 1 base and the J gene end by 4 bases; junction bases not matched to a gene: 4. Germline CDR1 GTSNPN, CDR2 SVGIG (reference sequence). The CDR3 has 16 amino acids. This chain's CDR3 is CAWSAGLAGGPDTQYF. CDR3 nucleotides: TGTGCCTGGAGTGCTGGACTAGCGGGGGGCCCAGATACGCAGTATTTT.

CDR3 nucleotides: TGTGCCAGCAGCCGGGACACCCGGGGGGGGGAGCAGTTCTTC. This codes for CASSRDTRGGEQFF. The chain employs TRBV3-1 (or the pseudogene TRBV3-2) and TRBJ2-1; 8 nucleotides align to TRBD2. From germline, CDR1 is LGHDT and CDR2 YNNKEL (reference sequence). The CDR3 loop spans 14 amino acids. The junction had 9 bases not matched to a gene; V was cut back by 4 bases and J by 10 bases.

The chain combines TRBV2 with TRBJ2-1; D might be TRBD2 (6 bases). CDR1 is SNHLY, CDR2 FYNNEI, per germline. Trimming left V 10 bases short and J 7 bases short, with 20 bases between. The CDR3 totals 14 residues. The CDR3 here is CANEGRVGGNEQFF. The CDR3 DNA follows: TGTGCCAACGAGGGACGAGTTGGGGGGAATGAGCAGTTCTTC. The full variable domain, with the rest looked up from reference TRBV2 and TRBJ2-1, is EPEVTQTPSHQVTQMGQEVILRCVPISNHLYFYWYRQILGQKVEFLVSFYNNEISEKSEIFDDQFSVERPDGSNFTLKIRSTKLEDSAMYFCANEGRVGGNEQFFGPGTRLTVL.

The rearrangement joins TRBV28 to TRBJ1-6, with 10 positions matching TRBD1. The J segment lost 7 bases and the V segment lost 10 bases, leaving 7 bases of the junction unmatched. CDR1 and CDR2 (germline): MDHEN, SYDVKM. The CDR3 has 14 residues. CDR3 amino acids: CATGTGDRNSPLHF. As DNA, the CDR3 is TGTGCCACCGGGACAGGGGATAGGAATTCACCCCTCCACTTT. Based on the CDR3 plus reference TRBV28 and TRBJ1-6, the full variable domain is DVKVTQSSRYLVKRTGEKVFLECVQDMDHENMFWYRQDPGLGLRLIYFSYDVKMKEKGDIPEGYSVSREKKERFSLILESASTNQTSMYLCATGTGDRNSPLHFGNGTRLTVT.

The CDR3, as DNA: TGTGCCAGCAGTGTCTCCGGGACTTCCTCTGGGGCCAACGTCCTGACTTTC. Amino acids: CASSVSGTSSGANVLTF. The chain has TRBV2 and TRBJ2-6; the D gene is possibly TRBD2 (6 bases). Germline CDR1 SNHLY, CDR2 FYNNEI. This CDR3 contains 17 residues. Trimming removed 4 bases from V and 0 bases from J, with 13 bases in between. The full variable domain, rest sourced from reference TRBV2 and TRBJ2-6, is EPEVTQTPSHQVTQMGQEVILRCVPISNHLYFYWYRQILGQKVEFLVSFYNNEISEKSEIFDDQFSVERPDGSNFTLKIRSTKLEDSAMYFCASSVSGTSSGANVLTFGAGSRLTVL.

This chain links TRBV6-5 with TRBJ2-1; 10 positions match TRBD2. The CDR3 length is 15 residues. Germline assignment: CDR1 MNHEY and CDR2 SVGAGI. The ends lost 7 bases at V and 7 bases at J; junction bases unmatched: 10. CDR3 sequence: CASNLSGGAKNEQFF. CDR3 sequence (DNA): TGTGCCAGCAATCTGAGCGGGGGGGCCAAAAATGAGCAGTTCTTC.

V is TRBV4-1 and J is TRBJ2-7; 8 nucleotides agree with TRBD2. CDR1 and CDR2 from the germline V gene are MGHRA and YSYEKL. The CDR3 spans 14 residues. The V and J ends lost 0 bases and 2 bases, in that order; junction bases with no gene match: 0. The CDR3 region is CASSQERGAYEQYF. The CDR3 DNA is TGCGCCAGCAGCCAAGAGCGGGGGGCCTACGAGCAGTACTTC.

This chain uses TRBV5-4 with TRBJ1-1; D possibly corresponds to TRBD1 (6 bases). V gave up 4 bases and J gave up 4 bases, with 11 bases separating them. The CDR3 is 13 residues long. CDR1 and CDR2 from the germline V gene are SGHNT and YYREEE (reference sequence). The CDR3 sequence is CASSLQGTTEAFF. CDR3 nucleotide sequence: TGTGCCAGCAGCCTCCAGGGGACCACTGAAGCTTTCTTT.

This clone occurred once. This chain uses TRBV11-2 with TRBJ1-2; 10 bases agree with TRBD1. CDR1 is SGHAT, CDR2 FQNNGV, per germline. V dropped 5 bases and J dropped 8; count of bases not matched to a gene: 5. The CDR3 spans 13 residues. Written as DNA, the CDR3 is TGTGCCAGCAGCCGCGACAGGGGGCGCGGCTACACCTTC. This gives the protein CASSRDRGRGYTF.

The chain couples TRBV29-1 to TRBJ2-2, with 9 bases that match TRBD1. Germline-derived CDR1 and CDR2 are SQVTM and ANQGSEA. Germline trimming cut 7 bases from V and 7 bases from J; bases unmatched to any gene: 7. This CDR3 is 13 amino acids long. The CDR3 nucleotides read TGCAGCGCCGGGGACAGGGCTGGCGGGGAGCTGTTTTTT. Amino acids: CSAGDRAGGELFF.

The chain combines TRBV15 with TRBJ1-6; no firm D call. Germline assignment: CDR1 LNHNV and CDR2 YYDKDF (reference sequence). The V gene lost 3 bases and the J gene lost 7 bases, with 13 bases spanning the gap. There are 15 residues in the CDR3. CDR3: CATSRSGDGNSPLHF. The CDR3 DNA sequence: TGTGCCACCAGCAGGTCCGGGGATGGAAATTCACCCCTCCACTTT. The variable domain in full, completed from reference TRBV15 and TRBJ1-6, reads DAMVIQNPRYQVTQFGKPVTLSCSQTLNHNVMYWYQQKSSQAPKLLFHYYDKDFNNEADTPDNFQSRRPNTSFCFLDIRSPGLGDTAMYLCATSRSGDGNSPLHFGNGTRLTVT.

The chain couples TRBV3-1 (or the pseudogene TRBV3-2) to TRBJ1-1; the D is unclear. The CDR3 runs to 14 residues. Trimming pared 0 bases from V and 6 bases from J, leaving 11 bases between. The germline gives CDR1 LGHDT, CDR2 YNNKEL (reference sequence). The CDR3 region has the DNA TGTGCCAGCAGCCAAGAGCACAGCCGTCCTGAAGCTTTCTTT. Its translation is CASSQEHSRPEAFF.

Here the CDR3 reads CASSLSRPNTDTQYF. In DNA, the CDR3 is TGTGCCAGCAGCTTGTCTAGGCCCAACACAGATACGCAGTATTTT. The chain couples TRBV11-2 to TRBJ2-3, with D unclear. Trimming removed 3 bases from V and 2 bases from J, with 12 bases in between. The CDR3 is 15 residues long. CDR1 SGHAT and CDR2 FQNNGV come from the germline V gene. Full variable domain (rest looked up from reference TRBV11-2 and TRBJ2-3): EAGVAQSPRYKIIEKRQSVAFWCNPISGHATLYWYQQILGQGPKLLIQFQNNGVVDDSQLPKDRFSAERLKGVDSTLKIQPAKLEDSAVYLCASSLSRPNTDTQYFGPGTRLTVL.

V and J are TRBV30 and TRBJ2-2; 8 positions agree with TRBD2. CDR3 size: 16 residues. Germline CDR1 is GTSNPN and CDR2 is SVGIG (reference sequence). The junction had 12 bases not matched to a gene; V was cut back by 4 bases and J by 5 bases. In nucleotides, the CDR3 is TGTGCCTGGACTCCACCCAGCGGGGGATTTACCGGGGAGCTGTTTTTT. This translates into CAWTPPSGGFTGELFF.

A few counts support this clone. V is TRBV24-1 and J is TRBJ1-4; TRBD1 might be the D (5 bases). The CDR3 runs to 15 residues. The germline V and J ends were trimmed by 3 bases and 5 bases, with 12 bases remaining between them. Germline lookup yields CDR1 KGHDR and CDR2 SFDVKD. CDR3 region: CATSDPREMNEKLFF. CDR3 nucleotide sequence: TGTGCCACCAGTGATCCCAGGGAAATGAATGAAAAACTGTTTTTT.

CDR3 in amino acids: CASSLAGPTGGNGYTF. The CDR3, as DNA: TGCGCCAGCAGCTTGGCCGGTCCCACAGGGGGCAATGGCTACACCTTC. The chain combines TRBV5-1 with TRBJ1-2; 9 nucleotides align to TRBD1. Germline CDR1 is SGHRS and CDR2 is YFSETQ. V dropped 0 bases and J dropped 6; count of bases not matched to a gene: 9. This CDR3 region has 16 residues.